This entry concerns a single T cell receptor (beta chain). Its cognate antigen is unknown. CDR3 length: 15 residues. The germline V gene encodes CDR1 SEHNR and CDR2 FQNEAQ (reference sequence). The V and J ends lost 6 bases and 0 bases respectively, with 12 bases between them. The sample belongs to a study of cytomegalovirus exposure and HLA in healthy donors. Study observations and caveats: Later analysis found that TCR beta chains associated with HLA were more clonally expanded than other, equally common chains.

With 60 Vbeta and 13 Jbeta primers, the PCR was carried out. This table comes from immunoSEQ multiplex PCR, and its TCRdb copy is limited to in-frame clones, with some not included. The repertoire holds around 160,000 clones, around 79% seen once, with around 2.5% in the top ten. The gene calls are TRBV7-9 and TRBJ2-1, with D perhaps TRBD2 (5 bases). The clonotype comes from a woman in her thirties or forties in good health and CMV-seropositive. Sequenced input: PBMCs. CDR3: CASSRDLSSYNEQFF. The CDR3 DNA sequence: TGTGCCAGCAGTCGGGATCTTAGCTCCTACAATGAGCAGTTCTTC.